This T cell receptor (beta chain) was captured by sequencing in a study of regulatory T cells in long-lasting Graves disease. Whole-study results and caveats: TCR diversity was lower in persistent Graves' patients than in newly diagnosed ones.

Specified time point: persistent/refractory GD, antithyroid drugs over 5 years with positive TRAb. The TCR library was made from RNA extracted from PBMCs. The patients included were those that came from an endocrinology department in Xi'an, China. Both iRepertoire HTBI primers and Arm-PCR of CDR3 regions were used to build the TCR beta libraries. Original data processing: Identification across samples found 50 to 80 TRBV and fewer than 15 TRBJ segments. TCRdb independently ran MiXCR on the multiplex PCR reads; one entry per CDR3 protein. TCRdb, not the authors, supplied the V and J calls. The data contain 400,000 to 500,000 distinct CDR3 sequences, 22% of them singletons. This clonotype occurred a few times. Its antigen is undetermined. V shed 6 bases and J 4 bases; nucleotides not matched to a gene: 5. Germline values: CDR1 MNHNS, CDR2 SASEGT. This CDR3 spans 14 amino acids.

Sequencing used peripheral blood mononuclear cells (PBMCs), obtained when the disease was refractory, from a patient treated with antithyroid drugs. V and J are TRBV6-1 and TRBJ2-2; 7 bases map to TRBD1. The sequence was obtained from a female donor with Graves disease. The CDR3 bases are TGTGCCAGCAGCCAGGGACAGCCCACCGGGGAGCTGTTTTTT. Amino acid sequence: CASSQGQPTGELFF.